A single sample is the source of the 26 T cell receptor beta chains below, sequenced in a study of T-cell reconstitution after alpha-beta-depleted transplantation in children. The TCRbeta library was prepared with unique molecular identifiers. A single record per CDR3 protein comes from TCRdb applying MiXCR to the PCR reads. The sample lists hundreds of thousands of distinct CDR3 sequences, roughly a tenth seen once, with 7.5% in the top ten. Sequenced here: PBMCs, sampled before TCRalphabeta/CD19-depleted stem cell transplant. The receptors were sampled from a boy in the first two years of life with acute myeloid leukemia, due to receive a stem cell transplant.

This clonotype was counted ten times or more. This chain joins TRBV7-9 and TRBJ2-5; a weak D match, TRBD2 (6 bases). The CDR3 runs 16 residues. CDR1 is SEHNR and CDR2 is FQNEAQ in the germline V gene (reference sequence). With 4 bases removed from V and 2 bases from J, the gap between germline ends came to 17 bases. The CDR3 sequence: CASSSNGGQDQETQYF. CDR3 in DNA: TGTGCCAGCAGCTCAAACGGAGGGCAGGATCAAGAGACCCAGTACTTC.

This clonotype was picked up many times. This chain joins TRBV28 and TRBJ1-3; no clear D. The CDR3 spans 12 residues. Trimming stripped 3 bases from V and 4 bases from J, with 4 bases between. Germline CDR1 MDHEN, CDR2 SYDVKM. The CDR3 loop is CASSFRGNTIYF. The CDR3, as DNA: TGTGCCAGCAGTTTCAGAGGAAACACCATATATTTT. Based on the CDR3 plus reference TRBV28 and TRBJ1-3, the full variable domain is DVKVTQSSRYLVKRTGEKVFLECVQDMDHENMFWYRQDPGLGLRLIYFSYDVKMKEKGDIPEGYSVSREKKERFSLILESASTNQTSMYLCASSFRGNTIYFGEGSWLTVV.

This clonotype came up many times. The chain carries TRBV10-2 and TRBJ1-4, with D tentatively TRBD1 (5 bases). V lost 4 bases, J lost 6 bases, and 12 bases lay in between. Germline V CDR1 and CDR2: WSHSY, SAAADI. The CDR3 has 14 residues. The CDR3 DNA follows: TGCGCCAGCAGTGTCGGGGGAGTCGATGAAAAACTGTTTTTT. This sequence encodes CASSVGGVDEKLFF.

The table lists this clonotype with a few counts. The CDR3: CASSYQIMTRGGPKTQYF. CDR3 nucleotides: TGTGCCAGCAGTTACCAAATAATGACCCGGGGGGGCCCGAAGACCCAGTACTTC. This chain links TRBV6-5 with TRBJ2-5; TRBD2 aligns across 8 bases. Germline trimming cut 2 bases from V and 6 bases from J; bases unmatched to any gene: 17. This CDR3 is 18 amino acids long. CDR1 is MNHEY and CDR2 is SVGAGI in the germline V gene.

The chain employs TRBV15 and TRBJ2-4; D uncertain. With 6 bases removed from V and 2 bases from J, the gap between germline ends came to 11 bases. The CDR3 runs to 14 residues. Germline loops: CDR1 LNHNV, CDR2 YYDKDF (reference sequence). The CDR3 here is CATRSHRPKNIQYF. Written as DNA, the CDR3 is TGTGCCACCAGATCCCATCGACCCAAAAACATTCAGTACTTC.

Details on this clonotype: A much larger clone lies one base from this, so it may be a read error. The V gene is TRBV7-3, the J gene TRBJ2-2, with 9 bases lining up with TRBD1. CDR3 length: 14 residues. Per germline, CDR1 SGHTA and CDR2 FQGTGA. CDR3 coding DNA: TGTGCCGGCAGCAAGACAGGGGGTGCCGGGGAGCTGTTTTTT. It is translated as CAGSKTGGAGELFF. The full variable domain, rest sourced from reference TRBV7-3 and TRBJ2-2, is GAGVSQTPSNKVTEKGKYVELRCDPISGHTALYWYRQSLGQGPEFLIYFQGTGAADDSGLPNDRFFAVRPEGSVSTLKIQRTERGDSAVYLCAGSKTGGAGELFFGEGSRLTVL.

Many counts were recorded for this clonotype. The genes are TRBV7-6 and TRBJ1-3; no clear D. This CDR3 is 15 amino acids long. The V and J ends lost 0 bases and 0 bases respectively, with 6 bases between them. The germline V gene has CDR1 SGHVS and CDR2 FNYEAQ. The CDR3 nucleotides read TGTGCCAGCAGCTTAGCAGCGAACTCTGGAAACACCATATATTTT. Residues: CASSLAANSGNTIYF.

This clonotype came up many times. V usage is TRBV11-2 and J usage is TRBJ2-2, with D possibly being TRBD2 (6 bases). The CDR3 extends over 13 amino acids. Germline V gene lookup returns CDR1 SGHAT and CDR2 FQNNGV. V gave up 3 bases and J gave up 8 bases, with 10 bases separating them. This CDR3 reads CASSFGSWGELFF. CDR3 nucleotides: TGTGCCAGCAGCTTCGGGAGTTGGGGGGAGCTGTTTTTT.

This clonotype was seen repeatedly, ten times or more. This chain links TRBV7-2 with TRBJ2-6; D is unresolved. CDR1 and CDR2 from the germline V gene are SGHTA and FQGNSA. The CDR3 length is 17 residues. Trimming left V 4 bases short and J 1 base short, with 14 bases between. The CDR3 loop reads CASSSRTPRSGANVLTF. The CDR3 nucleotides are TGTGCCAGCAGCTCGAGAACCCCAAGATCTGGGGCCAACGTCCTGACTTTC.

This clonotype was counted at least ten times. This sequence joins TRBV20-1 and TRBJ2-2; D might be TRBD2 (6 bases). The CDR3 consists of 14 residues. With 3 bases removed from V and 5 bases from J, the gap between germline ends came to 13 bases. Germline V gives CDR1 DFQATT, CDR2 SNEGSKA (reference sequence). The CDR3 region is CSASLAGTTGELFF. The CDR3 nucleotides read TGCAGTGCTAGTTTGGCGGGGACGACCGGGGAGCTGTTTTTT.

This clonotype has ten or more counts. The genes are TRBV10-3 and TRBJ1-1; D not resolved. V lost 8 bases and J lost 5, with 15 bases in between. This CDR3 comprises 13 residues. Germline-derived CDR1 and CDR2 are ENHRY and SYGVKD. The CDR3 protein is CAICAPGYTEAFF. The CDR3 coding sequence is TGTGCCATCTGTGCCCCGGGTTATACTGAAGCTTTCTTT.

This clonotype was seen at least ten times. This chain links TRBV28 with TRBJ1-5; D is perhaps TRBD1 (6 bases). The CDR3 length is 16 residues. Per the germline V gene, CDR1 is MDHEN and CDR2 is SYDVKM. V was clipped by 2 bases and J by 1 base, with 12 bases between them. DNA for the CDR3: TGTGCCAGCAGTTTAGAAGGGGGAAGGAGCAATCAGCCCCAGCATTTT. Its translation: CASSLEGGRSNQPQHF.

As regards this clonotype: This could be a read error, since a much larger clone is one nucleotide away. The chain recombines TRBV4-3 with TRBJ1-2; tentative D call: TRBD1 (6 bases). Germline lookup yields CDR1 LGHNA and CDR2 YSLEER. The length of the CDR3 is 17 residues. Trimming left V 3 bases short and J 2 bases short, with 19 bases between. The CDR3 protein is CASSHEAGAGFNYGYTF. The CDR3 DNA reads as TGCGCCAGCAGCCATGAGGCGGGGGCCGGGTTCAACTATGGCTACACCTTC.

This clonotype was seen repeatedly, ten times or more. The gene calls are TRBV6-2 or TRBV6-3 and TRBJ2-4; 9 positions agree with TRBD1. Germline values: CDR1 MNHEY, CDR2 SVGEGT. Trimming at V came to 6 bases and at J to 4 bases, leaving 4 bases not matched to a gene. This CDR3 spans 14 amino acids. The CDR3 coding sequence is TGTGCCAGCAGCCTTGACAGGGGGAAAAACATTCAGTACTTC. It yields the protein CASSLDRGKNIQYF.

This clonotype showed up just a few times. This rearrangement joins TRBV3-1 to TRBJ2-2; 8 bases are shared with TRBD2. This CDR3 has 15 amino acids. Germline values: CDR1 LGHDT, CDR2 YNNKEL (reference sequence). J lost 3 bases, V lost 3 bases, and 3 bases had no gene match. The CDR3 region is CASSQRGVDTGELFF. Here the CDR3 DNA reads TGTGCCAGCAGCCAGCGGGGGGTGGACACCGGGGAGCTGTTTTTT.

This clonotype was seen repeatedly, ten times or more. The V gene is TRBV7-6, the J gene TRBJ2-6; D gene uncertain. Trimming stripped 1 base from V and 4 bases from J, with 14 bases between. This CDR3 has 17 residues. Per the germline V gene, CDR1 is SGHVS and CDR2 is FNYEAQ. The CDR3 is CASSLVAHIDGANVLTF. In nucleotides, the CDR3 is TGTGCCAGCAGCTTAGTTGCGCACATCGACGGGGCCAACGTCCTGACTTTC.

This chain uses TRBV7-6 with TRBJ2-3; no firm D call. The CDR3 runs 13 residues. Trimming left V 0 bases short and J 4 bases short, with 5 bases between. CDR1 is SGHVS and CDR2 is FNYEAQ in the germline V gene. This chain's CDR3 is CASSLAAPDTQYF. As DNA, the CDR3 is TGTGCCAGCAGCTTAGCCGCCCCAGATACGCAGTATTTT.

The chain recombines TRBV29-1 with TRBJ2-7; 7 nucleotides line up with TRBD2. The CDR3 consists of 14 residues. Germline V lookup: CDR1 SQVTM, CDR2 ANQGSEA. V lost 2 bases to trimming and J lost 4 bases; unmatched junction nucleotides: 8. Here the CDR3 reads CSVETGRAEYEQYF. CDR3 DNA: TGCAGCGTTGAAACGGGGAGGGCCGAGTACGAGCAGTACTTC.

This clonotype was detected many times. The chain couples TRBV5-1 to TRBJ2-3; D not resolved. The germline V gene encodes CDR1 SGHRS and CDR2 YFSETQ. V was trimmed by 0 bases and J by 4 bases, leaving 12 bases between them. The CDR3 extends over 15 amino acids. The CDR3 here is CASSLEWVIADTQYF. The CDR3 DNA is TGCGCCAGCAGCTTGGAATGGGTGATTGCAGATACGCAGTATTTT.

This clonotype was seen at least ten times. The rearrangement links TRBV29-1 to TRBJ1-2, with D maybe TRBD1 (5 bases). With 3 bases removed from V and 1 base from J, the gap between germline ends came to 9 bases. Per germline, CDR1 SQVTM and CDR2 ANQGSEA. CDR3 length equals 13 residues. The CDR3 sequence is CSVDGGGNYGYTF. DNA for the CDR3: TGCAGCGTTGATGGGGGGGGTAACTATGGCTACACCTTC.

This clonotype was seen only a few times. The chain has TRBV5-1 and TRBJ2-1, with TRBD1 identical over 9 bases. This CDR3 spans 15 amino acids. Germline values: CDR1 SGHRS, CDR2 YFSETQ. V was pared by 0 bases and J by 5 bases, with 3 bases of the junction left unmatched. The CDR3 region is CASSLGQGGDNEQFF. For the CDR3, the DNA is TGCGCCAGCAGCTTGGGACAGGGGGGGGACAATGAGCAGTTCTTC.

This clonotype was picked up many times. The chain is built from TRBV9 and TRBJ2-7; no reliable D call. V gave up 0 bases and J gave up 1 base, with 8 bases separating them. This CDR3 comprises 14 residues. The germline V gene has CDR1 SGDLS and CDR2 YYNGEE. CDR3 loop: CASSVGHKSYEQYF. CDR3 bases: TGTGCCAGCAGCGTAGGCCACAAATCCTACGAGCAGTACTTC.

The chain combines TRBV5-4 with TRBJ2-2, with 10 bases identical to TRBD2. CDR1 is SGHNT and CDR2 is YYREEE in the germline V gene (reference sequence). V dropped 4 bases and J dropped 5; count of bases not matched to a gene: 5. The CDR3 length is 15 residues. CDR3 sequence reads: CASSQGTSVTGELFF. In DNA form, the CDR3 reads TGTGCCAGCAGCCAAGGGACTAGCGTTACCGGGGAGCTGTTTTTT.

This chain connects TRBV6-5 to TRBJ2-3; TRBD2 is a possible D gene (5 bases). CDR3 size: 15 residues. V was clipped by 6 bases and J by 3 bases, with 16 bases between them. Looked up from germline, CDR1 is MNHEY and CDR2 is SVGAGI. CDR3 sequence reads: CASRYPGRGTDTQYF. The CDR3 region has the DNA TGTGCCAGCAGATACCCGGGCCGGGGTACAGATACGCAGTATTTT.

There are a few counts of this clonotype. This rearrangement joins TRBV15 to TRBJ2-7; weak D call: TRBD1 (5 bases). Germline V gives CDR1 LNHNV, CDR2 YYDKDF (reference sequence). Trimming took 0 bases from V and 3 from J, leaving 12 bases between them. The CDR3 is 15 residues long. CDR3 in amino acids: CATSRDDAGFYEQYF. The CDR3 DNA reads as TGTGCCACCAGCAGAGATGATGCAGGGTTCTACGAGCAGTACTTC. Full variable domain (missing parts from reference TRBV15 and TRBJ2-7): DAMVIQNPRYQVTQFGKPVTLSCSQTLNHNVMYWYQQKSSQAPKLLFHYYDKDFNNEADTPDNFQSRRPNTSFCFLDIRSPGLGDTAMYLCATSRDDAGFYEQYFGPGTRLTVT.

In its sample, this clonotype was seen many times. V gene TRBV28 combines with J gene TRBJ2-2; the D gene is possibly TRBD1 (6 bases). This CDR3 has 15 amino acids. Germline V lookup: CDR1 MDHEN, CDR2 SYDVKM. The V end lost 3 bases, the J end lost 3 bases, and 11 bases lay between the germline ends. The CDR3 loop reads CASSFRGRDTGELFF. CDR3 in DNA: TGTGCCAGCAGTTTCAGGGGCAGGGACACCGGGGAGCTGTTTTTT.